This T cell receptor beta chain was captured by sequencing in a study of blood T cell repertoires in COVID-19. On the study more broadly: Samples came from the United States, Italy and Spain, spanning acute and convalescent COVID-19.

In germline, CDR1 is SGHDT, CDR2 YYEEEE. The V end was cut by 0 bases, the J end by 2 bases, with 6 bases between. CDR3 length equals 13 residues. Under the authors' procedure: How many nucleated cells were present was estimated from reference gene primer amplification. Some clones are missing from TCRdb's copy, which holds only in-frame ones; the method was immunoSEQ multiplex PCR. For V, J and clone size, that table is used; D and trimming come from the DNA. The repertoire consists of over 250,000 clones, with just over 90% occurring once and the leading ten covering over 2%. The Seattle site enrolled patients during active infection and followed them longitudinally.

The specimen sequenced was peripheral blood. This sequence originates from a woman in her 30s with COVID-19, enrolled during active disease. The V call is TRBV5-6, the J call TRBJ2-7; a weak D match, TRBD1 (6 bases). The CDR3 DNA follows: TGTGCCAGCAGCTTGGACAGGGCCTACGAGCAGTACTTC. Translation: CASSLDRAYEQYF.